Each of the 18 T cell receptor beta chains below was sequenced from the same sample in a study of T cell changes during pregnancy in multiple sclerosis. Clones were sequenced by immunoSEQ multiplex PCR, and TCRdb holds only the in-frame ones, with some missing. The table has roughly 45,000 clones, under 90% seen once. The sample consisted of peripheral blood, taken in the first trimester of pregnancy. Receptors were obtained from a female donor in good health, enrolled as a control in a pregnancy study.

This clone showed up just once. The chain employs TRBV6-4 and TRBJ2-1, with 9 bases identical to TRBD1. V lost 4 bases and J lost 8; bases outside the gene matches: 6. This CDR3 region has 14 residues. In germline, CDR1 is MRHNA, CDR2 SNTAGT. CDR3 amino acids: CASSAGQGNHEQFF. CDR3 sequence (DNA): TGTGCCAGCAGTGCGGGACAGGGAAATCATGAGCAGTTCTTC.

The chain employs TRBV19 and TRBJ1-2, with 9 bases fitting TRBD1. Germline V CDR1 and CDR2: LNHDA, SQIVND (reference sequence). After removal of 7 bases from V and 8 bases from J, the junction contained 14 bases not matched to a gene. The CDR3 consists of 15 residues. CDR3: CASTPGAYRGQGYTF. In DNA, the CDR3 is TGTGCCAGTACCCCTGGGGCCTACAGGGGGCAAGGCTACACCTTC. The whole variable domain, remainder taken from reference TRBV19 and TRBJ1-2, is DGGITQSPKYLFRKEGQNVTLSCEQNLNHDAMYWYRQDPGQGLRLIYYSQIVNDFQKGDIAEGYSVSREKKESFPLTVTSAQKNPTAFYLCASTPGAYRGQGYTFGSGTRLTVV.

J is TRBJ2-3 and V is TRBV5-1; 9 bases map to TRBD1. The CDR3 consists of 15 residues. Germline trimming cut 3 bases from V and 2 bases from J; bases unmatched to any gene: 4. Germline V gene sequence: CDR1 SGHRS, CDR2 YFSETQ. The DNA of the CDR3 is TGCGCCAGCAGCTCGGGACAGGGAGTCACAGATACGCAGTATTTT. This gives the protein CASSSGQGVTDTQYF.

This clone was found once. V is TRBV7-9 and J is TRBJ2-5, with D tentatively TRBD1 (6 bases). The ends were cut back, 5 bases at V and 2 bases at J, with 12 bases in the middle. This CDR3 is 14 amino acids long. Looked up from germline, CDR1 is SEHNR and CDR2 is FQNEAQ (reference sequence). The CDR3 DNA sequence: TGTGCCAGCAGCAGGGACAACACTCAAGAGACCCAGTACTTC. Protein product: CASSRDNTQETQYF. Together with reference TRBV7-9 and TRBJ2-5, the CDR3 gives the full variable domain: DTGVSQNPRHKITKRGQNVTFRCDPISEHNRLYWYRQTLGQGPEFLTYFQNEAQLEKSRLLSDRFSAERPKGSFSTLEIQRTEQGDSAMYLCASSRDNTQETQYFGPGTRLLVL.

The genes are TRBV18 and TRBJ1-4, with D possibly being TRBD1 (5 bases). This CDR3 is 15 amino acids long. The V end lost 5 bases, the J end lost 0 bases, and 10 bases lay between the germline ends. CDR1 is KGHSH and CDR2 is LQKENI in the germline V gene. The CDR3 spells CASSRTLSTNEKLFF. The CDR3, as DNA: TGTGCCAGCTCAAGGACACTTTCAACTAATGAAAAACTGTTTTTT.

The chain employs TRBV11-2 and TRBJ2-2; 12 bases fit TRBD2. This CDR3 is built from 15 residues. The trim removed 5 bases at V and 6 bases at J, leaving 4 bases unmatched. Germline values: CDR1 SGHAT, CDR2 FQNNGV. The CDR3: CASSPRLAGAGELFF. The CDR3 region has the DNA TGTGCCAGCAGCCCGCGACTAGCGGGAGCCGGGGAGCTGTTTTTT.

The CDR3: CASSTTGTPSYNEQFF. The CDR3 DNA reads as TGTGCCAGCAGCACGACCGGGACTCCATCCTACAATGAGCAGTTCTTC. The gene calls are TRBV9 and TRBJ2-1, with D possibly matching TRBD2 (6 bases). The CDR3 has 16 residues. Between the trimmed V and J ends, which lost 4 bases and 1 base, there was a span of 15 bases. Germline loops: CDR1 SGDLS, CDR2 YYNGEE.

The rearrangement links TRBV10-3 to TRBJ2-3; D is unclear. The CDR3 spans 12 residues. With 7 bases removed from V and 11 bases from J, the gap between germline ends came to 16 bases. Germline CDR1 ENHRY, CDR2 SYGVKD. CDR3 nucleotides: TGTGCCATCACGGATGGCGGTTTGAAGCAGTATTTT. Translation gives CAITDGGLKQYF.

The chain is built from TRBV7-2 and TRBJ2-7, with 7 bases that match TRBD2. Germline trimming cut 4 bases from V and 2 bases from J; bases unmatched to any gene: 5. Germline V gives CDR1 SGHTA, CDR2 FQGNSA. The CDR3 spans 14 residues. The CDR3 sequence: CASSWASGTYEQYF. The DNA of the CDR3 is TGTGCCAGCAGCTGGGCTAGCGGTACCTACGAGCAGTACTTC.

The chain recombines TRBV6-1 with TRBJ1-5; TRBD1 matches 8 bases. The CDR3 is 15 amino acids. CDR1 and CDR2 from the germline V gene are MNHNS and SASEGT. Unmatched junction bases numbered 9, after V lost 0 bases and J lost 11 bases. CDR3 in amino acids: CASSEALQGARTQHF. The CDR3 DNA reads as TGTGCCAGCAGTGAAGCGCTTCAGGGGGCGCGAACCCAGCATTTT.

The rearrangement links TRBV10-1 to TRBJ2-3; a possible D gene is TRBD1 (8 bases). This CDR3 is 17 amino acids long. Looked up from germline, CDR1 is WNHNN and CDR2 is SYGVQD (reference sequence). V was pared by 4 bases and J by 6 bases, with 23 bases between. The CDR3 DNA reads TGCGCCAGCAGTGCCTCGGGAGGCAGGGGGCTTAGGGATACGCAGTATTTT. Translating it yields CASSASGGRGLRDTQYF.

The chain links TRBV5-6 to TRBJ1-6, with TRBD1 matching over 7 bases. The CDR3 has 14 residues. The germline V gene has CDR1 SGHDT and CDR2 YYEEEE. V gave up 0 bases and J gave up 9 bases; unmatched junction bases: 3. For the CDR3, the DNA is TGTGCCAGCAGCTTGGGGACAGGTGGTTCACCCCTCCACTTT. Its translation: CASSLGTGGSPLHF. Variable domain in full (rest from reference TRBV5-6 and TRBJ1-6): DAGVTQSPTHLIKTRGQQVTLRCSPKSGHDTVSWYQQALGQGPQFIFQYYEEEERQRGNFPDRFSGHQFPNYSSELNVNALLLGDSALYLCASSLGTGGSPLHFGNGTRLTVT.

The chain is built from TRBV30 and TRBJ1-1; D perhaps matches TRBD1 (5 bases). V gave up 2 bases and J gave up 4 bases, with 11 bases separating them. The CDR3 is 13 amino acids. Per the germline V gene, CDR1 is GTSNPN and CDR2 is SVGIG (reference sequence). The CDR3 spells CAWSPGMVTEAFF. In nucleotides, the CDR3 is TGTGCCTGGAGTCCAGGGATGGTCACTGAAGCTTTCTTT. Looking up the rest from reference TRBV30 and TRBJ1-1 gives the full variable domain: SQTIHQWPATLVQPVGSPLSLECTVEGTSNPNLYWYRQAAGRGLQLLFYSVGIGQISSEVPQNLSASRPQDRQFILSSKKLLLSDSGFYLCAWSPGMVTEAFFGQGTRLTVV.

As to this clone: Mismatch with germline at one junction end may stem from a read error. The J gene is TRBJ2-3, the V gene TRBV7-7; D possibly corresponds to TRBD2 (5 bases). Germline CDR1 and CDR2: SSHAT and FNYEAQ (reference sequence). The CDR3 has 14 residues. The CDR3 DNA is TGTGCTAGCAGTTCCACGGGGTACACAGATACGCAGTATTTT. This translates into CASSSTGYTDTQYF.

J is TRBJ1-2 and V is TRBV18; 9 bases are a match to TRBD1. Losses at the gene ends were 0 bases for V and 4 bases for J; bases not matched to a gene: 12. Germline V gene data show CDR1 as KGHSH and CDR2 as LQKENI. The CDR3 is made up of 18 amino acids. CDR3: CASSPPDPIGTGFYGYTF. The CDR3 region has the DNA TGTGCCAGCTCACCACCCGACCCTATCGGGACAGGGTTCTATGGCTACACCTTC.

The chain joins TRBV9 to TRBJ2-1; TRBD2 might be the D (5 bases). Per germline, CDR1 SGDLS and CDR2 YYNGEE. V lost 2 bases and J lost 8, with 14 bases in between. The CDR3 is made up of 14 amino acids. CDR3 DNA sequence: TGTGCCAGCAGCGTTATGCGGGCCCCGCATGAGCAGTTCTTC. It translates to CASSVMRAPHEQFF.

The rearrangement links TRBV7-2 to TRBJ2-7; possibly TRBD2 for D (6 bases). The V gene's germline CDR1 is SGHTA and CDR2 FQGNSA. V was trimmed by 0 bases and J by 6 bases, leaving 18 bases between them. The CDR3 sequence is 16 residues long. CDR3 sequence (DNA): TGTGCCAGCAGCTTAGCGCACGGGAGCGGCTCCGCCGAGCAGTACTTC. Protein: CASSLAHGSGSAEQYF.

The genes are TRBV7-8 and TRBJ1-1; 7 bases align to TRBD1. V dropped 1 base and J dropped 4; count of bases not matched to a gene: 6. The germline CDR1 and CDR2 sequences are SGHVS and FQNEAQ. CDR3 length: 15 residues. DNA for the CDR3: TGTGCCAGCAGCTTAGAGATGTCAGGGGGCACTGAAGCTTTCTTT. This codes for CASSLEMSGGTEAFF.